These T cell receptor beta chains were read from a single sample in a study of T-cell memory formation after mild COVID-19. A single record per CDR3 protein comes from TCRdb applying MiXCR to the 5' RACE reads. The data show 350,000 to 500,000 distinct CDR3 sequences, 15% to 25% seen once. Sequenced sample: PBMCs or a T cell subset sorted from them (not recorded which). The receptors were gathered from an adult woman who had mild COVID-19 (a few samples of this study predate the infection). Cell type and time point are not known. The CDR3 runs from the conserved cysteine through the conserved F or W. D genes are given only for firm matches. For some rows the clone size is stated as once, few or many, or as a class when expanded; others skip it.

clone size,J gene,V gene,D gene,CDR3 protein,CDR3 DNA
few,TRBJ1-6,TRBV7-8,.,CASSLVGGVNSPLHF,TGTGCCAGCAGCTTAGTGGGAGGGGTAAATTCACCCCTCCACTTT
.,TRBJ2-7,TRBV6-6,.,CAIPLGAGTYEQYF,TGTGCCATTCCACTGGGGGCAGGGACCTACGAGCAGTACTTC
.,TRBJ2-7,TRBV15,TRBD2,CATSRDPGVAGTYEQYF,TGTGCCACCAGCAGAGATCCCGGGGTAGCGGGAACCTACGAGCAGTACTTC
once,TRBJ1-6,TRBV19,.,CASSIQVYNSPLHF,TGTGCCAGTAGTATTCAGGTCTATAATTCACCCCTCCACTTT
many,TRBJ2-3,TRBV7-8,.,CASSSRHLTDTQYF,TGTGCCAGCAGCTCGAGACATCTTACAGATACGCAGTATTTT
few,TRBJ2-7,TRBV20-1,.,CSASQSSYEQYF,TGCAGTGCTAGTCAGAGTTCCTACGAGCAGTACTTC
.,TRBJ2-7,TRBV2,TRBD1,CASSRTGDSYEQYF,TGTGCCAGCAGTCGGACAGGGGACTCCTACGAGCAGTACTTC
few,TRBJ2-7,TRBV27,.,CASRRKGDSYEQYF,TGTGCCAGCAGAAGAAAAGGCGACTCCTACGAGCAGTACTTC
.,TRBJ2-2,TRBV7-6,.,CASSLVWRPNTGELFF,TGTGCCAGCAGCTTAGTTTGGCGACCGAACACCGGGGAGCTGTTTTTT
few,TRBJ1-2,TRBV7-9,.,CASSSRGGYGYTF,TGTGCCAGCAGCTCCCGGGGGGGCTATGGCTACACCTTC
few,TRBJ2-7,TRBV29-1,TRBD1,CSVAAWQGVYYEQYF,TGCAGCGTCGCTGCTTGGCAGGGGGTCTATTACGAGCAGTACTTC
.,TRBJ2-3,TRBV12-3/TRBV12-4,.,CASTKRTLSQYF,TGTGCCAGCACCAAAAGAACACTTTCTCAGTATTTT
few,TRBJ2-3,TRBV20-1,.,CSVTYETGVIGDTQYF,TGCAGTGTTACTTATGAGACAGGAGTTATCGGGGATACGCAGTATTTT
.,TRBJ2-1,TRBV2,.,CASSDSGAYNEQFF,TGTGCCAGCAGTGATAGCGGAGCCTACAATGAGCAGTTCTTC
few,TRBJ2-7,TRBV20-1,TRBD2,CSATGGGAPSYEQYF,TGCAGTGCTACCGGGGGGGGGGCCCCCTCCTACGAGCAGTACTTC
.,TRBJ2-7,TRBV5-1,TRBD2,CASSLDVRQSGGYEQYF,TGCGCCAGCAGCTTGGATGTCCGACAGTCGGGGGGTTACGAGCAGTACTTC
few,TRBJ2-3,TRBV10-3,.,CAISEPNAGRTSTDTQYF,TGTGCCATCAGTGAGCCGAACGCAGGGAGGACTAGCACAGATACGCAGTATTTT
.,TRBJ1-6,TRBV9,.,CASSVAGSSYNSPLHF,TGTGCCAGCAGCGTAGCCGGGAGCTCCTATAATTCACCCCTCCACTTT
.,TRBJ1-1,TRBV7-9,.,CASSQGYF,TGTGCCAGCAGCCAGGGATATTTT
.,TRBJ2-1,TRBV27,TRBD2,CASSSLAGEQFF,TGTGCCAGCAGTTCTCTAGCGGGAGAGCAGTTCTTC
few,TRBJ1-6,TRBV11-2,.,CASSSTPGWNSPLHF,TGTGCCAGCAGCTCCACCCCAGGTTGGAATTCACCCCTCCACTTT
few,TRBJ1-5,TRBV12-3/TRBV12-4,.,CASSNRDGSQHF,TGTGCCAGCAGCAACAGGGATGGCTCCCAGCATTTT
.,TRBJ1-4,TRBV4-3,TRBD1,CASSPRTGGGEKLFF,TGCGCCAGCAGCCCGAGGACAGGCGGGGGGGAAAAACTGTTTTTT
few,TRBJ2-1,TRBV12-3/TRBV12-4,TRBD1,CASSFWSGGNEQFF,TGTGCCAGCAGTTTCTGGTCAGGGGGCAATGAGCAGTTCTTC
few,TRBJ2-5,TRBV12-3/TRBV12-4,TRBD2,CASRRTAGGLETQYF,TGTGCCAGCAGGAGAACTGCGGGGGGCTTGGAGACCCAGTACTTC
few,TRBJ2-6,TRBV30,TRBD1,CAWSGTGPPSNVLTF,TGTGCCTGGAGTGGGACAGGGCCCCCCTCCAACGTCCTGACTTTC
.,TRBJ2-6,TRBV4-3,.,CASSQDARHSGANVLTF,TGCGCCAGCAGCCAAGATGCCAGACACTCTGGGGCCAACGTCCTGACTTTC
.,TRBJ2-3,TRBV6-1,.,CASTPVGYTQYF,TGTGCCAGCACCCCTGTGGGATATACGCAGTATTTT
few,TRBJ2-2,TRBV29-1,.,CSVEDLAAANTGELFF,TGCAGCGTTGAAGATCTGGCAGCTGCGAACACCGGGGAGCTGTTTTTT
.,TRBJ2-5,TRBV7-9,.,CASSWDLALKETQYF,TGTGCCAGCAGCTGGGACCTAGCGTTAAAAGAGACCCAGTACTTC
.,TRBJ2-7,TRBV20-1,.,CSQGESYEQYF,TGCAGTCAAGGGGAGTCCTACGAGCAGTACTTC
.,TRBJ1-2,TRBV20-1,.,CSANSYGYTF,TGCAGTGCTAACAGCTATGGCTACACCTTC